Included here is one TCR beta chain sequence, with context. Its cognate antigen has yet to be identified. Nothing much larger sits one base from this clone, and base qualities are not available. This record belongs to a study of T cell responses to AZD1222 COVID-19 vaccine (dated by TCRdb to 2020 to 2023). About the study as a whole: Because spike-specific TCR depth and breadth did not differ between the two schedules, AZD1222 recipients who got a second dose at roughly 4 weeks were pooled with those who got a second dose at roughly 12 weeks. Trial participants were enrolled by age into subgroups of 18-55, 56-69 and 70-plus years, and around 150, 28 and 57 TCR-sequenced participants, respectively, were included in these subgroups. TCR sequencing was performed for 230 to 250 trial participants, of whom some 200 were given two doses of AZD1222 and around 25 were given two doses of MenACWY control vaccine. Overall study results and their limits: Participants were mostly white British, with more females than males. The authors suggested clonal diversity may have been underestimated. Because no samples from the day 14 peak response were available, repertoires could be characterized only after the peak T cell response. Reportedly, close to half of the unique spike-specific TCRs recognized epitopes lying outside the regions that are mutated in the B.1.351 and B.1.1.7 variants. In the small 56-69-year group, the increase in depth fell short of significance, most likely because of low power. Only six or seven AZD1222 recipients were SARS-CoV-2 seropositive at baseline, limiting conclusions about previously exposed vaccinees. A significant rise in spike-specific TCR breadth and depth was observed after two AZD1222 doses relative to day 0 and relative to MenACWY recipients. CD4 TCRs associated with the vaccine covered the entire spike protein, and the dominant responses were in regions 160-218 and 743-854.

V is shortened by 1 base, J by 3 bases, and the region joining them spans 9 bases. From its cysteine to its phenylalanine, the CDR3 spans 14 amino acids. Only the CDR3 DNA is retained, 42 bases long and in frame from the first base. The germline V gene (reference sequence) sets CDR1 to SGHNT and CDR2 to YYREEE. The CDR3 regions of human TCRbeta chains were analyzed by immunosequencing. Regarding the original processing steps: Repertoire TCRs were checked for matches against a reference library of SARS-CoV-2-specific TCRs that had been generated using the MIRA antigen-specificity platform. Breadth was defined as the fraction of unique TCRs that were SARS-CoV-2-associated. Depth was defined as the fraction of total T cells that were SARS-CoV-2-associated. Using the MIRA data, each spike-specific TCR was mapped to the spike region that the TCR reacts to and placed in a CD4 or CD8 class. Log10-transformed breadth and depth values were compared by one-way ANOVA with Sidak's multiple comparisons tests. TCRdb carries this immuneACCESS record with in-frame sequences only. Its versions omit some clonotypes, under half of them owing to an unresolved V gene in the studies checked, with the rest unexplained. The DNA was the basis for D and trimming; V, J and clone size are from that table. The sample profile shows roughly 170,000 clones; around 88% of them were found once. The top ten hold about 0.49% of the sample.

The sample's time point, from its label and the paper: baseline before first vaccination. Vaccinee samples came from UK trials COV001 and COV002, including a single-blind randomized controlled phase 2/3 trial of AZD1222 (ChAdOx1 nCoV-19) in healthy adults. For TCRbeta chain sequencing, PBMC samples were collected from trial participants at day 0 and at day 28 after the second dose. Sequenced material: peripheral blood, taken on day 0 of AZD1222 vaccination. The TCR was taken from an adult in good health. This chain joins TRBV5-4 to TRBJ2-3, with no confident D gene call. The CDR3 corresponds to CASSLKGGTDTQYF. The nucleotide sequence is given as TGTGCCAGCAGCTTGAAGGGTGGGACAGATACGCAGTATTTT.